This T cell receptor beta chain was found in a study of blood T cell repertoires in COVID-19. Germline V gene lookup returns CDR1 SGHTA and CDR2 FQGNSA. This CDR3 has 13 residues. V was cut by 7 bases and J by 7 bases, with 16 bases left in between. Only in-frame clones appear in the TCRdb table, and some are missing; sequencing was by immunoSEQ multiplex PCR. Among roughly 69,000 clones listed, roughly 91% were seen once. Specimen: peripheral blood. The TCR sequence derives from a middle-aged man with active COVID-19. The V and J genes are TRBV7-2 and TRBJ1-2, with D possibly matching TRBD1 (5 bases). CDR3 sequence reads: CASTMGPVVGYTF. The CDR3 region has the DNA TGTGCCAGCACCATGGGGCCGGTGGTTGGCTACACCTTC.